This T cell receptor beta chain was sequenced during a study of cytomegalovirus exposure and HLA in healthy donors. The V and J ends lost 4 bases and 4 bases, in that order; junction bases with no gene match: 8. Germline V gene lookup returns CDR1 SGHDT and CDR2 YYEEEE. The length of the CDR3 is 16 residues. PCR primers comprised 60 Vbeta and 13 Jbeta primers. Here immunoSEQ multiplex PCR was the method, and the copy in TCRdb shows in-frame clones only, minus some. The sample contains approximately 140,000 clones, under 90% of which appear only once. This receptor was identified in a man aged 18 to 35 in good health and CMV-seronegative. Sequencing input: PBMCs. This chain uses TRBV5-6 with TRBJ1-6, with TRBD1 matching 7 bases. CDR3 sequence: CASSHGTDPYNSPLHF. The CDR3 nucleotides read TGTGCCAGCAGCCATGGGACAGATCCTTATAATTCACCCCTCCACTTT.